Detailed here is one T cell receptor (beta chain). A read error may account for a junction end that differs from germline. The identical CDR3 is also encoded by other nucleotide sequences in the sample. The DNA input per sorted-subset replicate PCR was 200 ng, corresponding to some 30,000 T cell genomes. Method: immunoSEQ multiplex PCR; TCRdb's copy keeps in-frame clones and lacks some. The sample holds about 1.1 million clones, about four fifths seen once. This record belongs to a study of shared clonotypes between healthy human individuals. As for the study in general: There were three CD4 naive, three CD4 memory, two CD8 naive and one CD8 memory plates per donor.

CDR1 is SQVTM and CDR2 is ANQGSEA in the germline V gene. The CDR3 is 14 amino acids. Sequencing was carried out using memory CD4+ T cells from PBMCs. The subset denotes: CD45RA-negative fraction. The chain employs TRBV29-1 and TRBJ1-2, with a possible D match to TRBD1 (5 bases). The clonotype comes from a man between 18 and 29 years old in good health. Some clones in this sample may be carry-over from other donors' samples. This chain's CDR3 is CSVEGRGANYGYTF. DNA of the CDR3: TGCAGCGTCGAAGGACGGGGGGCTAACTATGGCTACACCTTC. Using reference TRBV29-1 and TRBJ1-2 for the parts outside the CDR3, the full variable domain is SAVISQKPSRDICQRGTSLTIQCQVDSQVTMMFWYRQQPGQSLTLIATANQGSEATYESGFVIDKFPISRPNLTFSTLTVSNMSPEDSSIYLCSVEGRGANYGYTFGSGTRLTVV.